This is a list of T cell receptor beta chains from one sample in a study of OX40 agonist ivuxolimab in advanced cancers. Libraries were prepared by immunoSEQ multiplex PCR; TCRdb keeps only in-frame clonotypes and omits some of them. The sample lists 50,000 to 70,000 clones; roughly 85% were seen once. The source material was CD4+ or CD8+ T cells sorted from blood, sampled in a trial of the OX40 agonist ivuxolimab. All receptors derive from an adult with an advanced solid tumor such as melanoma, head and neck, liver or kidney cancer. The CDR3 runs from the conserved cysteine through the conserved F or W. Fields, in order: V gene, D gene, clone size, J gene, CDR3 DNA, CDR3 protein. The D gene is left open where the match is weak. A row's size may be missing; if present it is once, few, many or a size class.

TRBV11-3	TRBD2	.	TRBJ2-1	TGTGCCAGCAGCTTGACTAGCGGGATAGGTGAGCAGTTCTTC	CASSLTSGIGEQFF
TRBV6-5	.	once	TRBJ2-2	TGTGCCAGCAGTAGGGGTGCGGTGAACACCGGGGAGCTGTTTTTT	CASSRGAVNTGELFF
TRBV13	.	.	TRBJ1-6	TGTGCCAGCAGCTCTCATACGGTGGTAAATTCACCCCTCCACTTT	CASSSHTVVNSPLHF
TRBV7-9	.	.	TRBJ2-7	TGTGCCAGCAGCTTAGATGTGAAAGAGCAGTACTTC	CASSLDVKEQYF
TRBV18	TRBD2	.	TRBJ2-7	TGTGCCAGCTCCAAAACGGCGGGGGGGAACCACGAGCAGTACTTC	CASSKTAGGNHEQYF
TRBV30	.	.	TRBJ2-7	TGTGCCTGGAGTGTATCTGGAGCGAACTACGAGCAGTACTTC	CAWSVSGANYEQYF
TRBV4-3	TRBD1	.	TRBJ1-2	TGCGCCAGCAGCCAAGATGGGACAGGGTATAATGGCTACACCTTC	CASSQDGTGYNGYTF
TRBV11-2	TRBD2	.	TRBJ2-7	TGTGCCAGCAGCTTAGTATCTAGCGGGCCCTCCTACGAGCAGTACTTC	CASSLVSSGPSYEQYF
TRBV28	.	.	TRBJ1-1	TGTGCCAGCAGTAGGGGGGCCGTTTTGGGCGCTGAAGCTTTCTTT	CASSRGAVLGAEAFF
TRBV5-5	TRBD2	.	TRBJ2-7	TGTGCCAGCAGCGCGGGACTAGCCGGGATTAGGGAGCAGTACTTC	CASSAGLAGIREQYF
TRBV5-6	TRBD1	.	TRBJ1-2	TGTGCCAGCAGCTGGGACAGGCCCATAGGCGGCTACACCTTC	CASSWDRPIGGYTF
TRBV18	.	few	TRBJ2-5	TGTGCCAGCTCACCACCCCGTAGGGAAGAGACCCAGTACTTC	CASSPPRREETQYF
TRBV5-1	TRBD1	.	TRBJ2-2	TGCGCCAGCAGCTTACAGGGGTTGAACGCCGGGGAGCTGTTTTTT	CASSLQGLNAGELFF
TRBV19	.	.	TRBJ2-6	TGTGCCAGTAGTTCGCAGTCGGGTGGGGCCAACGTCCTGACTTTC	CASSSQSGGANVLTF
TRBV5-6	.	.	TRBJ1-5	TGTGCCAGCAGCTCCCTAAGGTCGGCAGACAGCAATCAGCCCCAGCATTTT	CASSSLRSADSNQPQHF
TRBV5-4	TRBD2	.	TRBJ2-7	TGTGCCAGCAGCTTGGATGGGACTAGCTTGACGTACGAGCAGTACTTC	CASSLDGTSLTYEQYF
TRBV19	.	.	TRBJ1-5	TGTGCCAGTAAGTTCCAGGGATTAGGAAGCAATCAGCCCCAGCATTTT	CASKFQGLGSNQPQHF
TRBV29-1	TRBD1	.	TRBJ1-5	TGCAGCGTTATCACAGGGGGTAATCAGCCCCAGCATTTT	CSVITGGNQPQHF
TRBV4-3	TRBD2	.	TRBJ2-3	TGCGCCAGCAGCCAAGCCCCAGGGACTAGCGGAAACGCAGATACGCAGTATTTT	CASSQAPGTSGNADTQYF
TRBV7-8	TRBD2	.	TRBJ2-5	TGTGCCAGCAGCTTAGTGGCGGGAGGGCCGGAGGAGACCCAGTACTTC	CASSLVAGGPEETQYF
TRBV2	.	.	TRBJ2-1	TGTGCCAGCAGCTGGACAGGGAGGGCCAATGAGCAGTTCTTC	CASSWTGRANEQFF
TRBV7-2	.	.	TRBJ2-7	TGTGCCAGCAGTTCCGGGACACCTGCCTACGAGCAGTACTTC	CASSSGTPAYEQYF
TRBV28	TRBD1	.	TRBJ1-4	TGTGCCAGCAGCGAGACAGGGGGGAATGAAAAACTGTTTTTT	CASSETGGNEKLFF
TRBV7-2	.	.	TRBJ1-1	TGTGCCAGCAGAGATGGACCGTTGAACACTGAAGCTTTCTTT	CASRDGPLNTEAFF
TRBV9	TRBD1	medium-sized	TRBJ1-1	TGTGCCAGCAGCGGACAGGGGGCGAACACTGAAGCTTTCTTT	CASSGQGANTEAFF
TRBV7-2	TRBD2	.	TRBJ2-1	TGTGCCAGCAGCTCCGGTCCCGGGACTAGCGGGAGGGAGGATGAGCAGTTCTTC	CASSSGPGTSGREDEQFF
TRBV5-1	TRBD1	.	TRBJ2-3	TGCGCCAGCAGCGTCACCGGGACAGTGGCAGATACGCAGTATTTT	CASSVTGTVADTQYF
TRBV29-1	.	.	TRBJ1-3	TGCAGCGTTGAAGATCCGGCCTCCTCTGGAAACACCATATATTTT	CSVEDPASSGNTIYF
TRBV7-8	TRBD1	.	TRBJ2-2	TGTGCCAGCAGCGCACAGGGGGTGAACACCGGGGAGCTGTTTTTT	CASSAQGVNTGELFF
TRBV5-3	.	once	TRBJ1-6	TGTGCCAGAAGCCAACCGGGCCAGTACGCTGGGTATAATTCACCCCTCCACTTT	CARSQPGQYAGYNSPLHF
TRBV6-1	.	.	TRBJ1-1	TGTGCCAGCAGTGAAGCACCGAACACTGAAGCTTTCTTT	CASSEAPNTEAFF
TRBV27	.	.	TRBJ2-2	TGTGCCAGCAGTTTGTCGGCGGGCGGTACGAACACCGGGGAGCTGTTTTTT	CASSLSAGGTNTGELFF